These 25 T cell receptor beta chains were all obtained from the same sample, sequenced in a study of cytomegalovirus exposure and HLA in healthy donors. Vbeta (60) and Jbeta (13) primers were used in the PCR. Sequencing used immunoSEQ multiplex PCR; TCRdb keeps in-frame clones, though not all of them. This sample has 150,000 or so clones, with 76% found just once. The sequencing sample was made of PBMCs. Every receptor here comes from a female donor in good health and CMV-seronegative.

V and J are TRBV5-6 and TRBJ1-5; D is perhaps TRBD1 (5 bases). The CDR3 contains 15 residues. V shed 1 base and J shed 5 bases, with 13 bases lying between them. Germline V lookup: CDR1 SGHDT, CDR2 YYEEEE. The CDR3 region has the DNA TGTGCCAGCAGCTTGCGGGGGAGCTTCGATCAGCCCCAGCATTTT. Amino acids: CASSLRGSFDQPQHF.

The chain employs TRBV11-1 and TRBJ2-1; 10 bases are a match to TRBD2. This CDR3 region has 17 residues. The junction had 8 bases not matched to a gene; V was cut back by 5 bases and J by 1 base. Germline CDR1 reads SGHAT; CDR2 reads FQDESV (reference sequence). The DNA for the CDR3 is TGTGCCAGCAGCCTTATTCTAGCGGGAGCGTCCTACAATGAGCAGTTCTTC. This gives the protein CASSLILAGASYNEQFF.

V and J are TRBV14 and TRBJ1-1; 9 bases are a match to TRBD1. Germline loops: CDR1 SGHDN, CDR2 FVKESK. The CDR3 runs to 20 residues. V lost 4 bases to trimming and J lost 1 base; unmatched junction nucleotides: 19. The CDR3: CASSPLSGTGWTSRNTEAFF. The CDR3 region has the DNA TGTGCCAGCAGCCCCCTATCCGGGACAGGGTGGACCAGTAGGAACACTGAAGCTTTCTTT.

The chain has TRBV4-2 and TRBJ1-1, with a possible D match to TRBD1 (5 bases). Germline CDR1 and CDR2: LGHNA and YNFKEQ. This CDR3 spans 11 amino acids. V was cut by 0 bases and J by 14 bases, with 10 bases left in between. The CDR3 reads CASSQDGGGFF. The CDR3 nucleotides are TGTGCCAGCAGCCAAGATGGGGGGGGATTCTTT.

The gene calls are TRBV27 and TRBJ2-7; TRBD1 agrees at 8 bases. The CDR3 covers 14 residues. V shed 5 bases, J shed 3 bases, and the junction held 6 bases outside the gene matches. Germline CDR1 reads MNHEY; CDR2 reads SMNVEV (reference sequence). For the CDR3, the DNA is TGTGCCAGCAGTCGTGGACAGGGCTTCTACGAGCAGTACTTC. It codes for CASSRGQGFYEQYF.

The CDR3 loop reads CASSLTAGAEAFF. The CDR3 bases are TGTGCCAGCAGCTTAACGGCAGGTGCTGAAGCTTTCTTT. The chain recombines TRBV7-3 with TRBJ1-1, with D uncertain. The V gene lost 0 bases and the J gene lost 6 bases, with 8 bases spanning the gap. Germline CDR1 reads SGHTA; CDR2 reads FQGTGA. The CDR3 covers 13 residues. Using reference TRBV7-3 and TRBJ1-1 for the parts outside the CDR3, the full variable domain is GAGVSQTPSNKVTEKGKYVELRCDPISGHTALYWYRQSLGQGPEFLIYFQGTGAADDSGLPNDRFFAVRPEGSVSTLKIQRTERGDSAVYLCASSLTAGAEAFFGQGTRLTVV.

This clone has a handful of counts. The chain recombines TRBV2 with TRBJ1-2; 9 bases map to TRBD1. V shed 7 bases and J 7 bases; nucleotides not matched to a gene: 7. The CDR3 has 13 residues. In germline, CDR1 is SNHLY, CDR2 FYNNEI. The CDR3 DNA is TGTGCCAGCAATCTACAGGGGGCGGGTGGCTACACCTTC. Translated, it gives CASNLQGAGGYTF.

The rearrangement uses TRBV5-8 and TRBJ1-3; 11 nucleotides agree with TRBD1. This CDR3 comprises 16 residues. V was pared by 3 bases and J by 0 bases, with 2 bases of the junction left unmatched. Germline loops: CDR1 SGHTS, CDR2 YDEGEE. This CDR3 is CASSWTGGTSGNTIYF. The CDR3 nucleotides are TGTGCCAGCAGCTGGACAGGGGGCACCTCTGGAAACACCATATATTTT.

This chain links TRBV4-1 with TRBJ2-7; TRBD1 is a possible D gene (5 bases). Looked up from germline, CDR1 is MGHRA and CDR2 is YSYEKL. Trimming took 0 bases from V and 1 from J, leaving 10 bases between them. This CDR3 is 15 amino acids long. CDR3 sequence reads: CASSQDRASSYEQYF. The CDR3 bases are TGCGCCAGCAGCCAAGACAGGGCATCTTCCTACGAGCAGTACTTC.

This CDR3 reads CASGYGYTF. The CDR3, as DNA: TGTGCCAGCGGTTATGGCTACACCTTC. This rearrangement joins TRBV19 to TRBJ1-2; D not resolved. CDR1 and CDR2 from the germline V gene are LNHDA and SQIVND (reference sequence). The CDR3 is 9 amino acids. V lost 9 bases to trimming and J lost 5 bases, with 4 bases between them. Full variable domain (remainder filled in from reference TRBV19 and TRBJ1-2): DGGITQSPKYLFRKEGQNVTLSCEQNLNHDAMYWYRQDPGQGLRLIYYSQIVNDFQKGDIAEGYSVSREKKESFPLTVTSAQKNPTAFYLCASGYGYTFGSGTRLTVV.

Concerning this clone itself: Compared with germline, one end of the junction differs, possibly owing to a read error. Other DNA sequences in this sample translate to the same CDR3. This chain connects TRBV7-2 to TRBJ2-1; 7 bases agree with TRBD1. CDR1 is SGHTA and CDR2 is FQGNSA in the germline V gene. The CDR3 is 14 amino acids. CDR3 sequence reads: CASSPTGIGNEQFF. For the CDR3, the DNA is TGCGCCAGCAGCCCGACAGGGATTGGCAATGAGCAGTTCTTC.

The rearrangement links TRBV6-1 to TRBJ1-1; a weak D match, TRBD1 (6 bases). CDR1 and CDR2 from the germline V gene are MNHNS and SASEGT. This CDR3 comprises 13 residues. The V end was cut by 7 bases, the J end by 1 base, with 10 bases between. The CDR3 here is CASTLTGNTEAFF. The CDR3 DNA follows: TGTGCCAGCACCTTGACAGGGAACACTGAAGCTTTCTTT.

The DNA of the CDR3 is TGCGCCAGCAGCCAAGTTGGCGGGGAATCTGGGGCCAACGTCCTGACTTTC. This codes for CASSQVGGESGANVLTF. The V and J genes are TRBV4-1 and TRBJ2-6, with D perhaps matching TRBD2 (6 bases). CDR1 MGHRA and CDR2 YSYEKL come from the germline V gene. CDR3 length equals 17 residues. Deletions cut 1 base from V and 1 base from J, with 11 bases between.

The J gene is TRBJ2-1, the V gene TRBV29-1; D perhaps matches TRBD1 (5 bases). Germline V lookup: CDR1 SQVTM, CDR2 ANQGSEA. The V end lost 4 bases, the J end lost 2 bases, and 12 bases lay between the germline ends. CDR3 length: 14 residues. As DNA, the CDR3 is TGCAGCGTTGGGGGCGGTGGAACCTACAATGAGCAGTTCTTC. It yields the protein CSVGGGGTYNEQFF.

The V call is TRBV18, the J call TRBJ2-7, with 7 nucleotides matching TRBD1. This CDR3 comprises 14 residues. In germline, CDR1 is KGHSH, CDR2 LQKENI. With 3 bases clipped from V and 2 bases from J, the junction kept 4 bases outside the gene matches. The CDR3 is CASSPRTGPYEQYF. Here the CDR3 DNA reads TGTGCCAGCTCACCGAGGACAGGCCCCTACGAGCAGTACTTC.

This clone was observed a handful of times. CDR3 in amino acids: CASQQGVDTYGYTF. The CDR3 DNA is TGTGCCAGTCAGCAAGGGGTGGACACCTATGGCTACACCTTC. The chain links TRBV6-1 to TRBJ1-2; TRBD1 might be the D (5 bases). The CDR3 is 14 amino acids. V lost 9 bases and J 4 bases, leaving 18 bases between the germline ends. Looked up from germline, CDR1 is MNHNS and CDR2 is SASEGT.

The V gene is TRBV7-8, the J gene TRBJ2-2; D remains unclear. The CDR3 covers 16 residues. CDR1 SGHVS and CDR2 FQNEAQ come from the germline V gene. Deletions cut 4 bases from V and 5 bases from J, with 17 bases between. The CDR3 reads CASSSRTRGETGELFF. The CDR3 DNA follows: TGTGCCAGCAGCTCCCGAACCCGCGGAGAGACCGGGGAGCTGTTTTTT.

This chain uses TRBV19 with TRBJ2-7; maybe TRBD1 (6 bases). CDR3 size: 14 residues. V dropped 4 bases and J dropped 1 base, with 11 bases sitting between them. Germline CDR1 and CDR2: LNHDA and SQIVND (reference sequence). The CDR3 DNA sequence: TGTGCCAGTAGTAGTATGACAGGTTCCTACGAGCAGTACTTC. Translating it yields CASSSMTGSYEQYF.

The chain combines TRBV4-2 with TRBJ2-5; TRBD1 might be the D (6 bases). V lost 0 bases to trimming and J lost 4 bases, with 21 bases between them. Germline V gene sequence: CDR1 LGHNA, CDR2 YNFKEQ. The CDR3 sequence is 18 residues long. The CDR3 DNA reads TGTGCCAGCAGCCAAGATGGGTCAGGATGGACAGCGATAGAGACCCAGTACTTC. Encoded protein: CASSQDGSGWTAIETQYF.

The chain has TRBV19 and TRBJ2-1; D might be TRBD2 (5 bases). V was trimmed by 7 bases and J by 6 bases, leaving 16 bases between them. Germline V gives CDR1 LNHDA, CDR2 SQIVND (reference sequence). The CDR3 sequence is 14 residues long. The chain's CDR3 is CASTLRGGSNEQFF. The DNA of the CDR3 is TGTGCCAGTACCCTTAGAGGAGGCAGCAATGAGCAGTTCTTC.

CDR3 amino acids: CASSPVLGNYNEQFF. The CDR3 DNA sequence: TGTGCCAGCTCACCGGTTCTAGGAAACTACAATGAGCAGTTCTTC. This sequence joins TRBV18 and TRBJ2-1, with D unresolved. In germline, CDR1 is KGHSH, CDR2 LQKENI. This CDR3 contains 15 residues. Trimming removed 3 bases from V and 3 bases from J, with 12 bases in between.

The chain is built from TRBV2 and TRBJ2-7; no clear D gene. The germline V and J ends were trimmed by 2 bases and 4 bases, with 3 bases remaining between them. The CDR3 consists of 11 residues. Germline CDR1 reads SNHLY; CDR2 reads FYNNEI. The CDR3 DNA follows: TGTGCCAGCAGTGAACCTTACGAGCAGTACTTC. Amino acid sequence: CASSEPYEQYF.

The rearrangement links TRBV19 to TRBJ2-3; 11 nucleotides line up with TRBD2. CDR3 length: 14 amino acids. Germline-derived CDR1 and CDR2 are LNHDA and SQIVND (reference sequence). Trimming took 9 bases from V and 6 from J; bases not matched to a gene: 8. The CDR3 nucleotides read TGTGCCAGCAGACTAGCGGGAACAGGGGATACGCAGTATTTT. Protein product: CASRLAGTGDTQYF. Combining the CDR3 with reference TRBV19 and TRBJ2-3 gives the whole variable domain DGGITQSPKYLFRKEGQNVTLSCEQNLNHDAMYWYRQDPGQGLRLIYYSQIVNDFQKGDIAEGYSVSREKKESFPLTVTSAQKNPTAFYLCASRLAGTGDTQYFGPGTRLTVL.

This clone was seen just once. The chain recombines TRBV6-5 with TRBJ2-1, with TRBD2 matching 10 bases. The CDR3 extends over 16 amino acids. Per germline, CDR1 MNHEY and CDR2 SVGAGI. The ends lost 4 bases at V and 1 base at J; junction bases unmatched: 4. The CDR3 DNA is TGTGCCAGCAGTTCAAGCGGGGGGGGTTCCTACAATGAGCAGTTCTTC. Its translation: CASSSSGGGSYNEQFF.

This clone has a handful of counts. V usage is TRBV5-1 and J usage is TRBJ2-7; no definite D call. CDR3 length: 15 amino acids. With 0 bases removed from V and 0 bases from J, the gap between germline ends came to 10 bases. Germline CDR1 is SGHRS and CDR2 is YFSETQ. In DNA, the CDR3 is TGCGCCAGCAGCTTGGCCCCTACCAACTCCTACGAGCAGTACTTC. This sequence encodes CASSLAPTNSYEQYF.